This T cell receptor (beta chain) was captured in a study of cytomegalovirus exposure and HLA in healthy donors. Study-level background: An early release of data contained approximately 80 million unique TCRs, which came from HLA-typed donors.

A single count supports this clone. The PCR was carried out with 60 Vbeta primers and 13 Jbeta primers. The repertoire was sequenced with immunoSEQ multiplex PCR; TCRdb's copy has only in-frame clones and lacks some. Among 130,000 to 150,000 clones listed, less than 85% were seen once. The CDR3 has 14 residues. J gave up 3 bases and V 6 bases, and 4 bases lay outside the gene matches. Germline CDR1 reads MNHEY; CDR2 reads SVGAGI. This chain uses TRBV6-5 with TRBJ1-3; 8 positions agree with TRBD1. What was sequenced was PBMCs. The sequence derives from a man aged 18 to 35 in good health and CMV-seropositive. CDR3 DNA: TGTGCCAGCAGGCAGACAGGGGTTGGAAACACCATATATTTT. This gives the protein CASRQTGVGNTIYF.